This T cell receptor (beta chain) was identified during a study of blood T cell repertoires in COVID-19. The overall study: In each case, the material was cDNA or gDNA derived from T cells, B-cell-depleted T cells, or PBMCs.

Seattle researchers signed up patients amid active infection and tracked them longitudinally. Per the study methods: Amplification of reference gene primers was used by the study to estimate nucleated cell counts. Profiled with immunoSEQ multiplex PCR; TCRdb holds only in-frame clones, not every one. The DNA was the basis for D and trimming; V, J and clone size are from that table. This table has about 300,000 clones, over 75% appearing once. The V gene end was trimmed by 4 bases and the J gene end by 0 bases; junction bases not matched to a gene: 6. The CDR3 contains 16 residues. The V gene's germline CDR1 is MGHRA and CDR2 YSYEKL.

V gene TRBV4-1 combines with J gene TRBJ1-5; 7 bases fit TRBD1. This sequence was found in a woman in her 30s with COVID-19, enrolled during active disease. Sequencing input: peripheral blood. This chain's CDR3 is CASSRGGTYSNQPQHF. CDR3 DNA: TGCGCCAGCAGCCGAGGGGGCACCTATAGCAATCAGCCCCAGCATTTT.